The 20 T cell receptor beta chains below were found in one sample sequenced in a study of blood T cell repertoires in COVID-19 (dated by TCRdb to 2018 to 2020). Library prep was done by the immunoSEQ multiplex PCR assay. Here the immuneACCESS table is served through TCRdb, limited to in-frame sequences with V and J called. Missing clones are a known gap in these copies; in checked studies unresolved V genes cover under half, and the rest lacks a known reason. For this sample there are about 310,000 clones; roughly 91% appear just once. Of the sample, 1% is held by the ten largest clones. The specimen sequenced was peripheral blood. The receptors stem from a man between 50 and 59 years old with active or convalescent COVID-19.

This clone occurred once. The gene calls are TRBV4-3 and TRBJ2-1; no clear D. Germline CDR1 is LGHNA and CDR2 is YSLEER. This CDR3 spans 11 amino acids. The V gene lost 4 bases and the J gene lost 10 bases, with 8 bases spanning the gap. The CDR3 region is CASSLVREQFF. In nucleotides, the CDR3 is TGCGCCAGCAGCCTGGTTAGAGAGCAGTTCTTC.

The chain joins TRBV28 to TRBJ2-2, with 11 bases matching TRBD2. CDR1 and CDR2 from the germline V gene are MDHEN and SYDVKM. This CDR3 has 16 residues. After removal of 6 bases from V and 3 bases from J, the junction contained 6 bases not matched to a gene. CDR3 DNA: TGTGCCAGCAGCGATACTAGCGGGAGTTACACCGGGGAGCTGTTTTTT. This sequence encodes CASSDTSGSYTGELFF.

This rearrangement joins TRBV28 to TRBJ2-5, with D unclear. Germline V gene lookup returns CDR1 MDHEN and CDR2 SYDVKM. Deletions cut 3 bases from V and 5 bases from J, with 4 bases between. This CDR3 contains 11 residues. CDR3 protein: CASSFFETQYF. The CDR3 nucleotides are TGTGCCAGCAGTTTCTTCGAGACCCAGTACTTC.

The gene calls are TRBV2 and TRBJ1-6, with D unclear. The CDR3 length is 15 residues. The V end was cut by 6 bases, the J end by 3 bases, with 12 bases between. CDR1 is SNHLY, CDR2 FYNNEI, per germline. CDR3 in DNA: TGTGCCAGCAGCAGGACGGACTACTATAATTCACCCCTCCACTTT. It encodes CASSRTDYYNSPLHF.

CDR3 amino acids: CASSQEGGYAPLHF. The CDR3 DNA sequence: TGTGCCAGCAGCCAAGAAGGAGGATACGCACCCCTCCACTTT. V gene TRBV3-1 (or the pseudogene TRBV3-2) combines with J gene TRBJ1-6; D not certain. Trimming took 0 bases from V and 11 from J, leaving 11 bases between them. The germline CDR1 and CDR2 sequences are LGHDT and YNNKEL (reference sequence). CDR3 length: 14 residues.

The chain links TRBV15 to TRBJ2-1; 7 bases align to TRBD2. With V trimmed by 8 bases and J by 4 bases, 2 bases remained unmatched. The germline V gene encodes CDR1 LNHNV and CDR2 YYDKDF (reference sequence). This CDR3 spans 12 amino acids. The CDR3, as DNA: TGTGCCACCGGGGGGGATTACAATGAGCAGTTCTTC. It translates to CATGGDYNEQFF.

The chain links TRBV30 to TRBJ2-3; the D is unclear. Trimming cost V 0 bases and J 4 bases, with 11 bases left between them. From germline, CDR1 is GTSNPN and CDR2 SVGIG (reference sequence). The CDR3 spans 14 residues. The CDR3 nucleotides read TGTGCCTGGAGTGTACGAGGTAGCCCAGATACGCAGTATTTT. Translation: CAWSVRGSPDTQYF. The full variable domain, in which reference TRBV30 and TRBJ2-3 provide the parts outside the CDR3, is SQTIHQWPATLVQPVGSPLSLECTVEGTSNPNLYWYRQAAGRGLQLLFYSVGIGQISSEVPQNLSASRPQDRQFILSSKKLLLSDSGFYLCAWSVRGSPDTQYFGPGTRLTVL.

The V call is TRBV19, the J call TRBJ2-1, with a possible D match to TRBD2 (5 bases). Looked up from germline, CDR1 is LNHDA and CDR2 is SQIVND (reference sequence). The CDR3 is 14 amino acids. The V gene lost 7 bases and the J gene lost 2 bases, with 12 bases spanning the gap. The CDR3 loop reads CASMRGSAYNEQFF. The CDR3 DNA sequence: TGTGCCAGTATGCGAGGGAGTGCCTACAATGAGCAGTTCTTC.

The CDR3 region has the DNA TGTGCCAGCCAGCGAGGGGCCAACGTCCTGACTTTC. Amino acids: CASQRGANVLTF. The chain joins TRBV18 to TRBJ2-6, with unresolved D. The V end was cut by 8 bases, the J end by 4 bases, with 6 bases between. From germline, CDR1 is KGHSH and CDR2 LQKENI. This CDR3 has 12 residues.

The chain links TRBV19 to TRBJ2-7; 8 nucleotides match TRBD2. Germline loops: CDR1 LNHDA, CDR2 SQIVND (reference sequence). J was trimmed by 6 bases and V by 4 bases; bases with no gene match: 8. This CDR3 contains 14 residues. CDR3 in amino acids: CASSSLAGLFEQYF. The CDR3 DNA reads TGTGCCAGTAGTAGTTTAGCGGGACTCTTCGAGCAGTACTTC.

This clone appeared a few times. CDR3 amino acids: CASSSRLTSRTGELFF. The CDR3 DNA reads TGTGCCAGCAGCTCCCGTTTGACTTCCCGTACCGGGGAGCTGTTTTTT. The J gene is TRBJ2-2, the V gene TRBV11-2; D ambiguous. CDR1 SGHAT and CDR2 FQNNGV come from the germline V gene. With 4 bases removed from V and 5 bases from J, the gap between germline ends came to 17 bases. The CDR3 totals 16 residues.

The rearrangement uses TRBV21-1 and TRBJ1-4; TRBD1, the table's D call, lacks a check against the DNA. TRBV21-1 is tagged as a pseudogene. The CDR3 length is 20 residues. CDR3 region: CASSKLTPGRVDATNEKLFF. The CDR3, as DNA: TGTGCCAGCAGCAAATTGACGCCCGGCAGGGTAGATGCAACTAATGAAAAACTGTTTTTT.

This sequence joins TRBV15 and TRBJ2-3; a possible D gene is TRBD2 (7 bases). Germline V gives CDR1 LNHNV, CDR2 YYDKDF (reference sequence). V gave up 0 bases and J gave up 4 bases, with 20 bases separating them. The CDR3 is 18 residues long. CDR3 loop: CATSRDSGEGGASDTQYF. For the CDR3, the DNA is TGTGCCACCAGCAGAGATTCCGGGGAAGGGGGGGCCTCAGATACGCAGTATTTT.

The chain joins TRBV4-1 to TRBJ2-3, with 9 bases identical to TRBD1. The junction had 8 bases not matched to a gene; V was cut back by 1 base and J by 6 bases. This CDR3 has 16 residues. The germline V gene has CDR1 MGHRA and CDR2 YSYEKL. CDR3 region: CASSQAIRDRVDTQYF. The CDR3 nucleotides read TGCGCCAGCAGCCAAGCCATCCGGGACAGGGTCGATACGCAGTATTTT.

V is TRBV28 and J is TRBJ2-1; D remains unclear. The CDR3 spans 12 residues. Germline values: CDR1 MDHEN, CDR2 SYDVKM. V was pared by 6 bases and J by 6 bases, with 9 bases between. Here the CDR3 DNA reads TGTGCCAGCAGCGTCCCCGGCAATGAGCAGTTCTTC. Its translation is CASSVPGNEQFF.

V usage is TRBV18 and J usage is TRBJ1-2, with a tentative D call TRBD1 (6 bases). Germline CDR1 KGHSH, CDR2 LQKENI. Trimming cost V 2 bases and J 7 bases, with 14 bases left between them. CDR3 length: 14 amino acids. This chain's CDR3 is CASSPAGGLGGYTF. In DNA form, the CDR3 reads TGTGCCAGCTCACCAGCCGGGGGGCTAGGTGGCTACACCTTC.

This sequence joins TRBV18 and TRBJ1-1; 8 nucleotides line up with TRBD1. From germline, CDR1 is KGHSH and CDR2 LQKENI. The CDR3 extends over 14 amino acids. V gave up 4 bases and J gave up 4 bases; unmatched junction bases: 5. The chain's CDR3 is CASSRQGPFTEAFF. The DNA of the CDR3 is TGTGCCAGCTCACGACAGGGGCCCTTCACTGAAGCTTTCTTT.

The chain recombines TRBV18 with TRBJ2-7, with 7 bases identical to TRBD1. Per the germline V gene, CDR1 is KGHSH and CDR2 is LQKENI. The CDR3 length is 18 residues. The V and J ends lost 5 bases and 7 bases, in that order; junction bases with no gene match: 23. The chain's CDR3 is CASSDSYGDSRPSGEQYF. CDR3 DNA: TGTGCCAGCTCAGATAGCTATGGGGACAGTAGGCCTTCGGGAGAGCAGTACTTC.

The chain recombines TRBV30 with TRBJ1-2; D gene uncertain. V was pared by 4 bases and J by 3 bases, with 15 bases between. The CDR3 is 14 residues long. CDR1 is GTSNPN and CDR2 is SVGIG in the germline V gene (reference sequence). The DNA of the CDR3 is TGTGCCTGGAAACTCGGGAGTGGTGACTATGGCTACACCTTC. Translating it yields CAWKLGSGDYGYTF.

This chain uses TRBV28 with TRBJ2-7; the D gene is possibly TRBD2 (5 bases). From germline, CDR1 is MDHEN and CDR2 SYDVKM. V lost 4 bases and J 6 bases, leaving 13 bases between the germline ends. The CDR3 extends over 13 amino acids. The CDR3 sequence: CASSSTSYREQYF. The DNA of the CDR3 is TGTGCCAGCAGTTCTACTAGTTACCGCGAGCAGTACTTC.